This T cell receptor (beta chain) was sequenced in a study of cytomegalovirus exposure and HLA in healthy donors. This clone was detected only once. The target antigen is unknown. The study, taken as a whole, reports: Later analysis demonstrated an association between a missense DCLRE1C variant and TCR beta V- and J-gene trimming. Among the CMV-associated chains, a few were confirmed in vitro as specific for CMV antigens. As was reported, the classifier diagnosed cytomegalovirus status with high specificity and sensitivity.

The PCR contained 60 Vbeta and 13 Jbeta primers. Sequencing used immunoSEQ multiplex PCR; TCRdb keeps in-frame clones, though not all of them. The data contain under 200,000 clones, roughly 87% of them singletons. The CDR3 spans 15 residues. Per germline, CDR1 SGHAT and CDR2 FQNNGV. The V and J ends lost 5 bases and 5 bases, in that order; junction bases with no gene match: 7. The receptor comes from a boy between 2 and 10 years old in good health and CMV-seronegative. Material for sequencing was PBMCs. The chain combines TRBV11-2 with TRBJ2-3, with 10 bases that match TRBD1. The CDR3 region is CASSRDRGRLDTQYF. CDR3 nucleotides: TGTGCCAGCAGCAGAGACAGGGGGCGCTTAGATACGCAGTATTTT.